This is a list of T cell receptor beta chains from one sample in a study of Ad26.COV2.S vaccination and SARS-CoV-2 variants. Profiled with immunoSEQ multiplex PCR; TCRdb holds only in-frame clones, not every one. Here the sample spans some 290,000 clones, around four fifths being singletons. Here the sequenced sample was peripheral blood, taken in a trial of Ad26.COV2.S vaccine versus placebo. The receptor set was obtained from a person aged 18-60 years who received the Ad26.COV2.S COVID-19 vaccine or a placebo. CDR3s leave out the opening cysteine and the closing phenylalanine or tryptophan. The order of the fields is CDR3 protein, clone size, CDR3 length, V gene, J gene, D gene. A D gene is named only where the DNA matches it firmly. The size entry is marked missing in some rows and otherwise reads once, few, many or a size class.

CDR3aa: ASSQIYRAEQY
abundance: once
len: 11
v_gene: TRBV5-6
j_gene: TRBJ2-7
d_gene: NA

CDR3aa: ATRGWNQPQH
abundance: NA
len: 10
v_gene: TRBV2
j_gene: TRBJ1-5
d_gene: NA

CDR3aa: ASSLDKSTEAF
abundance: NA
len: 11
v_gene: TRBV7-2
j_gene: TRBJ1-1
d_gene: NA

CDR3aa: ASSVDSYGYT
abundance: few
len: 10
v_gene: TRBV9
j_gene: TRBJ1-2
d_gene: NA

CDR3aa: ASSLTQGQTHEQF
abundance: NA
len: 13
v_gene: TRBV7-3
j_gene: TRBJ2-1
d_gene: NA

CDR3aa: ASSLGLYNTGELF
abundance: NA
len: 13
v_gene: TRBV7-3
j_gene: TRBJ2-2
d_gene: NA

CDR3aa: ATSDLLGAQQY
abundance: NA
len: 11
v_gene: TRBV24-1
j_gene: TRBJ2-7
d_gene: NA

CDR3aa: ASSLASGGYT
abundance: NA
len: 10
v_gene: TRBV3-1/TRBV3-2
j_gene: TRBJ1-2
d_gene: NA

CDR3aa: ASSPLPSGDTGELF
abundance: once
len: 14
v_gene: TRBV7-3
j_gene: TRBJ2-2
d_gene: NA

CDR3aa: ASGQLDTQY
abundance: few
len: 9
v_gene: TRBV7-3
j_gene: TRBJ2-3
d_gene: NA

CDR3aa: ASSLKGGGLYTDTQY
abundance: NA
len: 15
v_gene: TRBV27
j_gene: TRBJ2-3
d_gene: NA

CDR3aa: ASSTTGYEQY
abundance: NA
len: 10
v_gene: TRBV2
j_gene: TRBJ2-7
d_gene: NA

CDR3aa: ASSLRGTGGYEQY
abundance: NA
len: 13
v_gene: TRBV7-2
j_gene: TRBJ2-7
d_gene: TRBD1

CDR3aa: ASSEEGRLGTEAF
abundance: NA
len: 13
v_gene: TRBV2
j_gene: TRBJ1-1
d_gene: NA

CDR3aa: ASSLRDGLGGYT
abundance: NA
len: 12
v_gene: TRBV27
j_gene: TRBJ1-2
d_gene: NA

CDR3aa: ASSSRDDSPLH
abundance: NA
len: 11
v_gene: TRBV7-6
j_gene: TRBJ1-6
d_gene: NA

CDR3aa: ASSLVGSEPLH
abundance: NA
len: 11
v_gene: TRBV7-8
j_gene: TRBJ1-6
d_gene: NA

CDR3aa: ASSLSRAGRGLSNQPQH
abundance: NA
len: 17
v_gene: TRBV28
j_gene: TRBJ1-5
d_gene: TRBD1

CDR3aa: ATSRRDRVSMNTEAF
abundance: once
len: 15
v_gene: TRBV15
j_gene: TRBJ1-1
d_gene: TRBD1

CDR3aa: ASSRTSGGGVGELF
abundance: NA
len: 14
v_gene: TRBV7-7
j_gene: TRBJ2-2
d_gene: TRBD2

CDR3aa: ATSRGTSGGLNTQY
abundance: NA
len: 14
v_gene: TRBV15
j_gene: TRBJ2-3
d_gene: TRBD2

CDR3aa: ASSLSSGTSNQPQH
abundance: NA
len: 14
v_gene: TRBV5-6
j_gene: TRBJ1-5
d_gene: NA

CDR3aa: ASSFSGTGEETQY
abundance: NA
len: 13
v_gene: TRBV7-2
j_gene: TRBJ2-5
d_gene: TRBD1

CDR3aa: ASSVALGGGETQY
abundance: once
len: 13
v_gene: TRBV9
j_gene: TRBJ2-5
d_gene: NA

CDR3aa: ASSPKANEQF
abundance: NA
len: 10
v_gene: TRBV18
j_gene: TRBJ2-1
d_gene: NA

CDR3aa: ASSLARNSPLH
abundance: NA
len: 11
v_gene: TRBV12-3/TRBV12-4
j_gene: TRBJ1-6
d_gene: NA

CDR3aa: ASSKPPNTEAF
abundance: NA
len: 11
v_gene: TRBV19
j_gene: TRBJ1-1
d_gene: NA

CDR3aa: ASSPLARIGELF
abundance: NA
len: 12
v_gene: TRBV11-2
j_gene: TRBJ2-2
d_gene: NA